Listed here are 2 T cell receptor beta chains from one sample, sequenced in a study of cytomegalovirus exposure and HLA in healthy donors. Data came from immunoSEQ multiplex PCR; TCRdb stores just in-frame clones and leaves some out. This sample has approximately 200,000 clones; approximately 80% occur once, and the top ten carry around an eighth. The sequenced sample was PBMCs. The receptor source for this set is a woman aged 30 to 39 in good health and CMV-seropositive.

The genes are TRBV6-6 and TRBJ2-5, with 7 bases matching TRBD2. V shed 8 bases and J 5 bases; nucleotides not matched to a gene: 11. Germline V gene sequence: CDR1 MNHNY, CDR2 SVGAGI (reference sequence). The CDR3 is 14 amino acids. CDR3 loop: CASRELAEGETQYF. The CDR3 DNA follows: TGTGCCAGCCGGGAGCTAGCGGAGGGGGAGACCCAGTACTTC.

The chain combines TRBV5-8 with TRBJ1-5; 8 bases line up with TRBD1. The V and J ends lost 0 bases and 6 bases, in that order; junction bases with no gene match: 5. The CDR3 extends over 15 amino acids. CDR1 and CDR2 (germline): SGHTS, YDEGEE. As DNA, the CDR3 is TGTGCCAGCAGCTTGGTCAGGGGGCGCGGTCAGCCCCAGCATTTT. It translates to CASSLVRGRGQPQHF.